This record concerns one TCR beta chain sequence. As yet, its antigen is unknown. Profiled with immunoSEQ multiplex PCR; TCRdb holds only in-frame clones, not every one. Counted here are approximately 300,000 clones, around 84% occurring once; the ten biggest clones make up 1.5% to 2.5%. The germline V gene encodes CDR1 SGHNT and CDR2 YYREEE (reference sequence). The CDR3 consists of 13 residues. Between the trimmed V and J ends, which lost 2 bases and 6 bases, there was a span of 11 bases. This sample stems from a study of Ad26.COV2.S vaccination and SARS-CoV-2 variants. The study's findings and limits: Ad26.COV2.S recipients had broader spike-specific TCRs (P = 0.0014). Placebo recipients and vaccine recipients were similar in non-spike TCR breadth. Responses of spike-specific T cells (both CD8+ and CD4+) reportedly showed substantial breadth after vaccination.

Treatment meaning: roughly 19 received Ad26.COV2.S at low or high dose, single or two shots; five or six received placebo; per-sample allocation not given. Sampling occurred on day 63 after the first vaccine or placebo injection. The sequencing used peripheral blood, collected in a trial of Ad26.COV2.S vaccine versus placebo. V and J are TRBV5-4 and TRBJ1-1; no definite D call. The sequence came from a person between 18 and 65 years old who received the Ad26.COV2.S COVID-19 vaccine or a placebo. The DNA for the CDR3 is TGTGCCAGCAGCTTAAATTTTCTCCCTGAAGCTTTCTTT. Amino acid sequence: CASSLNFLPEAFF.